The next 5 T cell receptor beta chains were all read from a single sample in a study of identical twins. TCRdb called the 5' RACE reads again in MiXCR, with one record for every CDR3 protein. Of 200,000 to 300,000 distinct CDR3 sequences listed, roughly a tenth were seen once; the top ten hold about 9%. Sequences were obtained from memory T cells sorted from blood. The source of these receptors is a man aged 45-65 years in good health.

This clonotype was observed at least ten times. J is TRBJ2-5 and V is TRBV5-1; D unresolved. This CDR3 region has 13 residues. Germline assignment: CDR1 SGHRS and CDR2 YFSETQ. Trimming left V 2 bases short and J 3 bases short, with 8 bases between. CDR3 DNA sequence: TGCGCCAGCAGCTTTGTGCCAGAAGAGACCCAGTACTTC. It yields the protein CASSFVPEETQYF.

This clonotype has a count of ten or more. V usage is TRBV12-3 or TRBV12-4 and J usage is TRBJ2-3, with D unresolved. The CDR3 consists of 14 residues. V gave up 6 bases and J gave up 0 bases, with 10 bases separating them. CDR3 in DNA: TGTGCCAGCAGAATGGGATTTAGCACAGATACGCAGTATTTT. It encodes CASRMGFSTDTQYF.

The DNA for the CDR3 is TGTGCCAGCAGTGCCAGCGGGATTAGAGAGCAGTTCTTC. This gives the protein CASSASGIREQFF. The chain is built from TRBV2 and TRBJ2-1; 7 bases fit TRBD2. Germline CDR1 reads SNHLY; CDR2 reads FYNNEI. The ends lost 4 bases at V and 10 bases at J; junction bases unmatched: 7. CDR3 length: 13 amino acids.

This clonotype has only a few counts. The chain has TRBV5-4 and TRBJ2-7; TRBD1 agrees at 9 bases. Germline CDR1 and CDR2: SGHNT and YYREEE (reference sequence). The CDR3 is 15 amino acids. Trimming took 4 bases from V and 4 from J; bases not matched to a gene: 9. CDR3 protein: CASSRWGQGPYEQYF. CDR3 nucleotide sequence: TGTGCCAGCAGCCGCTGGGGACAGGGACCGTACGAGCAGTACTTC.

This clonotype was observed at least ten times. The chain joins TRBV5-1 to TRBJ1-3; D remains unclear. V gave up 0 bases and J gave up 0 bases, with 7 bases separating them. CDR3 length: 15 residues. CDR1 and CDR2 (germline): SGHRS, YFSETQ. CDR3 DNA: TGCGCCAGCAGCTTGGACCAGTCCTCTGGAAACACCATATATTTT. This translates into CASSLDQSSGNTIYF.